This T cell receptor (beta chain) was sequenced for a study of T cell responses to AZD1222 COVID-19 vaccine. Assay used: immunoSEQ multiplex PCR; TCRdb lists only in-frame clones, some missing. The table records around 160,000 clones, just over 90% of them present only once. In its sample, this clone was seen a few times. The antigen remains unidentified. Other DNA sequences in this sample translate to the same CDR3. Findings and limits, study-wide: Donors were chiefly white British, with a greater number of females, and clonal diversity was perhaps underestimated.

Germline lookup yields CDR1 MNHEY and CDR2 SVGAGI. The CDR3 consists of 14 residues. J was trimmed by 7 bases and V by 6 bases; bases with no gene match: 7. The sequence was obtained from an adult in good health. The gene calls are TRBV6-5 and TRBJ2-1, with 9 bases identical to TRBD2. The specimen was peripheral blood, collected on day 0 of MenACWY control vaccination. The CDR3 reads CASSSSGAGNEQFF. The DNA for the CDR3 is TGTGCCAGCAGCTCTAGCGGGGCAGGGAATGAGCAGTTCTTC.